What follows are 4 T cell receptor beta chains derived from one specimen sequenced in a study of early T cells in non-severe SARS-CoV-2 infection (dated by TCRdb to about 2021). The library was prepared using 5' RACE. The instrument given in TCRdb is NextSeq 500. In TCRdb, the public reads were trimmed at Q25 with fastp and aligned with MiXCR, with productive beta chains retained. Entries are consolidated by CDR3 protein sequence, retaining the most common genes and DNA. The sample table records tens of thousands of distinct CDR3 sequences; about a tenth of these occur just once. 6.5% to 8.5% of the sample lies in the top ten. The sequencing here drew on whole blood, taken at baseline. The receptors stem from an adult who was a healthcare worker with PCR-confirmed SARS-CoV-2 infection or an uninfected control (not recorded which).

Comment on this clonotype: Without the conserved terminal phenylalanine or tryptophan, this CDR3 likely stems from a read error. This CDR3 is CAWSVNPTGLYEQYS. DNA for the CDR3: TGTGCCTGGAGTGTTAACCCGACAGGGCTCTACGAGCAGTACTCC. This chain uses TRBV30 with TRBJ2-7; 7 bases map to TRBD1. CDR3 length: 15 amino acids. The V and J ends lost 0 bases and 3 bases, in that order; junction bases with no gene match: 8. Looked up from germline, CDR1 is GTSNPN and CDR2 is SVGIG (reference sequence).

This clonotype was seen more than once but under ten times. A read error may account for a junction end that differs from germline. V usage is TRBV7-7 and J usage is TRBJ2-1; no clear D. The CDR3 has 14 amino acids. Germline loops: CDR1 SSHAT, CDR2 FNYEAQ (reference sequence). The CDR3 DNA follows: TGTGCTAGCAGCTTAGGGCAGAAAGATAGTGAGCAGTTCTTC. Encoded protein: CASSLGQKDSEQFF.

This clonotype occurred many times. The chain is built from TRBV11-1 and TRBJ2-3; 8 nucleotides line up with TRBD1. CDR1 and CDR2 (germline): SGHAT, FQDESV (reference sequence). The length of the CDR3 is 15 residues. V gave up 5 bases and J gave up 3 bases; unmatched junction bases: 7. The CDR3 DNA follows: TGTGCCAGCAGCCCCGGACAGGGCGGAACAGATACGCAGTATTTT. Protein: CASSPGQGGTDTQYF.

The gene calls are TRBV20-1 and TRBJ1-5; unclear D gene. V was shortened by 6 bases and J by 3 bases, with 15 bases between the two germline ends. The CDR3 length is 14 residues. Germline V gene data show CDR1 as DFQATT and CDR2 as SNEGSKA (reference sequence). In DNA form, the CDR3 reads TGCAGTGCCGCGAAGGGCTGGGACAATCAGCCCCAGCATTTT. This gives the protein CSAAKGWDNQPQHF.